These 23 T cell receptor beta chains came from one sample sequenced in a study of vaccination and CD4 T cells after COVID-19. Indicated treatment: roughly 10-day PBMC culture with coronavirus spike peptide pools or control peptides (ViraFEST assay). Scientists ran DNA taken from cultured CD4+ T cells through the Oncomine TCR Beta short-read assay for sequencing. Each CDR3 protein gets one entry after TCRdb re-called the PCR reads with MiXCR. The sample yields about 16,000 distinct CDR3 sequences, less than 40% seen once. These receptors have no identified antigens. The starting material was CD4+ T cells from blood, cultured in vitro, obtained before SARS-CoV-2 vaccination. The receptor set was obtained from a human donor who received a COVID-19 vaccine.

This sequence joins TRBV28 and TRBJ1-2; no firm D call. Trimming removed 9 bases at V and 4 bases at J, with 3 bases between. CDR1 and CDR2 from the germline V gene are MDHEN and SYDVKM. CDR3 length: 9 amino acids. CDR3 region: CASGYGYTF. In nucleotides, the CDR3 is TGTGCCAGTGGCTATGGCTACACCTTC.

V gene TRBV5-4 combines with J gene TRBJ2-1; D is tentatively TRBD1 or TRBD2 (6 bases each). Germline V gene lookup returns CDR1 SGHNT and CDR2 YYREEE (reference sequence). Trimming stripped 3 bases from V and 8 bases from J, with 15 bases between. This CDR3 spans 14 amino acids. CDR3 loop: CASSWAGGPDEQFF. The DNA for the CDR3 is TGTGCCAGCAGCTGGGCTGGGGGGCCCGATGAGCAGTTCTTC.

This chain uses TRBV20-1 with TRBJ2-3; TRBD2 matches 8 bases. CDR1 and CDR2 (germline): DFQATT, SNEGSKA (reference sequence). This CDR3 comprises 14 residues. V lost 3 bases and J lost 1; bases outside the gene matches: 3. This CDR3 is CSARAGGGTDTQYF. CDR3 nucleotides: TGCAGTGCTAGGGCGGGGGGAGGCACAGATACGCAGTATTTT.

This chain connects TRBV10-3 to TRBJ2-5; 7 bases line up with TRBD1. The germline gives CDR1 ENHRY, CDR2 SYGVKD. The junction had 4 bases not matched to a gene; V was cut back by 5 bases and J by 1 base. There are 14 residues in the CDR3. CDR3 nucleotide sequence: TGTGCCATCAGTCTGGGACAGACCCAAGAGACCCAGTACTTC. It encodes CAISLGQTQETQYF.

This clonotype has more than one count but fewer than ten. V is TRBV20-1 and J is TRBJ2-7; D call uncertain. Trimming stripped 5 bases from V and 0 bases from J, with 14 bases between. Per the germline V gene, CDR1 is DFQATT and CDR2 is SNEGSKA (reference sequence). The CDR3 is 14 residues long. CDR3 in DNA: TGCAGTGCTGCATCTAGAGAAAGCTCCTACGAGCAGTACTTC. Protein sequence: CSAASRESSYEQYF.

This chain links TRBV19 with TRBJ1-1; 7 positions match TRBD1. Germline CDR1 is LNHDA and CDR2 is SQIVND (reference sequence). The trim removed 5 bases at V and 4 bases at J, leaving 16 bases unmatched. The CDR3 contains 17 residues. The CDR3 DNA is TGTGCCAGTAGTTCCGTGTTAACCGAGACAGGGCTCACTGAAGCTTTCTTT. Protein: CASSSVLTETGLTEAFF.

Concerning this clonotype itself: This likely traces to a read error, being one base from a far larger clone. The V gene is TRBV27, the J gene TRBJ1-2; 8 positions match TRBD1. With V trimmed by 5 bases and J by 4 bases, 3 bases remained unmatched. Looked up from germline, CDR1 is MNHEY and CDR2 is SMNVEV (reference sequence). This CDR3 is built from 13 residues. The CDR3 spells CASSDTGGYGYTF. The CDR3 DNA sequence: TGTGCCAGCAGTGACACAGGGGGCTATGGCTACACCTTC.

This clonotype is a singleton in its sample. It is unclear where the CDR3 begins or ends on the DNA, so no DNA is shown, and the CDR3 is as TCRdb lists it. The V and J genes are TRBV9 and TRBJ2-7; the table's D gene call, TRBD1, was not cross checked with the DNA. The CDR3 sequence runs 12 residues, both termini included. Germline CDR1 SGDLS, CDR2 YYNGEE. The CDR3 region is CASSVGAGALYF.

The chain links TRBV20-1 to TRBJ2-5, with TRBD2 matching 9 bases. CDR3 length: 16 residues. Per the germline V gene, CDR1 is DFQATT and CDR2 is SNEGSKA (reference sequence). J gave up 1 base and V 3 bases, and 9 bases lay outside the gene matches. DNA of the CDR3: TGCAGTGCTAGTCCGCTAGCGGGATTCCTCCAAGAGACCCAGTACTTC. Translating gives CSASPLAGFLQETQYF.

This rearrangement joins TRBV6-1 to TRBJ2-5; 9 positions agree with TRBD2. Losses at the gene ends were 6 bases for V and 2 bases for J; bases not matched to a gene: 16. CDR3 length equals 18 residues. Germline loops: CDR1 MNHNS, CDR2 SASEGT. The CDR3 is CASRSKRLAGRTQETQYF. For the CDR3, the DNA is TGTGCCAGCAGGTCAAAACGGCTAGCGGGGAGGACGCAAGAGACCCAGTACTTC.

V gene TRBV6-4 combines with J gene TRBJ2-7; no reliable D call. The V end lost 7 bases, the J end lost 2 bases, and 33 bases lay between the germline ends. This CDR3 region has 20 residues. Germline CDR1 MRHNA, CDR2 SNTAGT. The CDR3 DNA is TGTGCCAGCACCCCAACGGTAGGGCCACGAGGACGCACCCCCACCTACGAGCAGTACTTC. This encodes CASTPTVGPRGRTPTYEQYF.

V is TRBV24-1 and J is TRBJ1-2; 9 bases map to TRBD1. Germline CDR1 reads KGHDR; CDR2 reads SFDVKD. The CDR3 runs 13 residues. V shed 7 bases and J 7 bases; nucleotides not matched to a gene: 6. For the CDR3, the DNA is TGTGCCACCAGCAATACAGGGGGCATTGGCTACACCTTC. Amino acid sequence: CATSNTGGIGYTF.

This clonotype has just a few counts. The chain combines TRBV7-2 with TRBJ1-2; 8 bases map to TRBD1. The J segment lost 6 bases and the V segment lost 5 bases, leaving 11 bases of the junction unmatched. The germline CDR1 and CDR2 sequences are SGHTA and FQGNSA. The CDR3 runs 15 residues. In DNA form, the CDR3 reads TGTGCCAGCAGCCCCGACAGGGGAGGATACGATGGCTACACCTTC. Its protein is CASSPDRGGYDGYTF. The full variable domain, completed using reference TRBV7-2 and TRBJ1-2, is GAGVSQSPSNKVTEKGKDVELRCDPISGHTALYWYRQSLGQGLEFLIYFQGNSAPDKSGLPSDRFSAERTGGSVSTLTIQRTQQEDSAVYLCASSPDRGGYDGYTFGSGTRLTVV.

This chain links TRBV20-1 with TRBJ1-5; D gene uncertain. The CDR3 runs to 15 residues. Germline V CDR1 and CDR2: DFQATT, SNEGSKA (reference sequence). CDR3 protein: CNTWWRNSGNQPQHF. CDR3 nucleotide sequence: TGCAATACTTGGTGGAGGAATTCGGGCAATCAGCCCCAGCATTTT.

The chain couples TRBV3-1 to TRBJ1-5; D call uncertain. The V end lost 0 bases, the J end lost 6 bases, and 9 bases lay between the germline ends. CDR1 is LGHDT and CDR2 is YNNKEL in the germline V gene (reference sequence). The CDR3 sequence is 14 residues long. The CDR3 region has the DNA TGTGCCAGCAGCCAAGATGGAGCGGCTCAGCCCCAGCATTTT. Translated, it gives CASSQDGAAQPQHF. The full variable domain, with the rest looked up from reference TRBV3-1 and TRBJ1-5, is DTAVSQTPKYLVTQMGNDKSIKCEQNLGHDTMYWYKQDSKKFLKIMFSYNNKELIINETVPNRFSPKSPDKAHLNLHINSLELGDSAVYFCASSQDGAAQPQHFGDGTRLSIL.

The CDR3, as DNA: TGTGCCTGGAGTGTTACTCTTAGCGGGGGGCGAGGTACGCAGTATTTT. Protein sequence: CAWSVTLSGGRGTQYF. V usage is TRBV30 and J usage is TRBJ2-3; 10 bases are shared with TRBD2. Trimming at V came to 0 bases and at J to 8 bases, leaving 11 bases not matched to a gene. The CDR3 spans 16 residues. CDR1 and CDR2 (germline): GTSNPN, SVGIG (reference sequence).

V and J are TRBV10-1 and TRBJ1-4; no firm D call. The CDR3 contains 16 residues. Trimming took off 0 bases at V and 3 bases at J, with 11 bases between the two ends. The germline V gene encodes CDR1 WNHNN and CDR2 SYGVQD (reference sequence). The CDR3 loop is CASSESLITANEKLFF. Here the CDR3 DNA reads TGCGCCAGCAGTGAGTCGCTTATAACGGCTAATGAAAAACTGTTTTTT.

J is TRBJ2-1 and V is TRBV6-4; perhaps TRBD1 as D (6 bases). Germline CDR1 and CDR2: MRHNA and SNTAGT. Trimming took off 7 bases at V and 3 bases at J, with 13 bases between the two ends. The CDR3 spans 14 residues. CDR3 DNA: TGTGCCAGCAAAACCGACAGGAACTACAATGAGCAGTTCTTC. The encoded protein is CASKTDRNYNEQFF.

The rearrangement joins TRBV5-4 to TRBJ2-7; no definite D call. V lost 0 bases and J lost 2, with 6 bases in between. The germline V gene encodes CDR1 SGHNT and CDR2 YYREEE (reference sequence). This CDR3 spans 13 amino acids. CDR3 coding DNA: TGTGCCAGCAGCTTGGGACCAACCTACGAGCAGTACTTC. This encodes CASSLGPTYEQYF.

The rearrangement joins TRBV10-3 to TRBJ2-1; TRBD2 matches at 14 bases. Germline values: CDR1 ENHRY, CDR2 SYGVKD. The CDR3 contains 17 residues. V shed 11 bases and J 5 bases; nucleotides not matched to a gene: 14. The CDR3 region is CASKSLGTSGGHNEQFF. DNA of the CDR3: TGTGCCTCCAAGAGTTTAGGGACTAGCGGGGGCCACAATGAGCAGTTCTTC.

The chain is built from TRBV15 and TRBJ2-7; 10 bases align to TRBD1. The CDR3 extends over 16 amino acids. Germline-derived CDR1 and CDR2 are LNHNV and YYDKDF (reference sequence). V lost 5 bases to trimming and J lost 0 bases; unmatched junction nucleotides: 7. CDR3 nucleotide sequence: TGTGCCACCAGCTGGCGACAGGGGGCTCCCTCCTACGAGCAGTACTTC. This sequence encodes CATSWRQGAPSYEQYF.

This clonotype was picked up a small number of times. The genes are TRBV10-3 and TRBJ1-1; D unresolved. Germline V gene lookup returns CDR1 ENHRY and CDR2 SYGVKD. V lost 3 bases to trimming and J lost 2 bases, with 13 bases between them. CDR3 size: 15 residues. CDR3 sequence (DNA): TGTGCCATCAGTGATTCCGGGAAAACAAACACTGAAGCTTTCTTT. It yields the protein CAISDSGKTNTEAFF.

This clonotype showed up just a few times. The gene calls are TRBV24-1 and TRBJ2-2; 8 bases line up with TRBD1. The CDR3 runs to 15 residues. V shed 4 bases, J shed 4 bases, and the junction held 4 bases outside the gene matches. The germline V gene has CDR1 KGHDR and CDR2 SFDVKD. This chain's CDR3 is CATSEVGQVTGELFF. The CDR3 bases are TGTGCCACCAGTGAGGTGGGACAGGTCACCGGGGAGCTGTTTTTT.